Each of the 24 T cell receptor beta chains below was sequenced from the same sample in a study of blood T cell repertoires in COVID-19. This table comes from immunoSEQ multiplex PCR, and its TCRdb copy is limited to in-frame clones, with some not included. The sample shows 300,000 to 400,000 clones, around 87% of them seen only once. Sequencing was done on a sample of PBMCs or T cells enriched from blood (not recorded which). All receptors derive from a woman aged 25 to 39 with acute COVID-19.

The chain recombines TRBV5-1 with TRBJ2-7, with D hard to call. Germline values: CDR1 SGHRS, CDR2 YFSETQ. This CDR3 contains 13 residues. Trimming left V 4 bases short and J 2 bases short, with 10 bases between. CDR3 DNA sequence: TGCGCCAGCAGCCTTCGGGTAGCCTACGAGCAGTACTTC. Translation gives CASSLRVAYEQYF. Full variable domain (missing parts from reference TRBV5-1 and TRBJ2-7): KAGVTQTPRYLIKTRGQQVTLSCSPISGHRSVSWYQQTPGQGLQFLFEYFSETQRNKGNFPGRFSGRQFSNSRSEMNVSTLELGDSALYLCASSLRVAYEQYFGPGTRLTVT.

This clone was found once. J is TRBJ1-1 and V is TRBV3-1 (or the pseudogene TRBV3-2); D not resolved. V lost 4 bases and J 1 base, leaving 10 bases between the germline ends. CDR1 LGHDT and CDR2 YNNKEL come from the germline V gene (reference sequence). The CDR3 has 14 amino acids. CDR3 in amino acids: CASSLLRSNTEAFF. In DNA form, the CDR3 reads TGTGCCAGCAGCCTGCTCAGATCGAACACTGAAGCTTTCTTT.

The chain combines TRBV20-1 with TRBJ1-4; D may be TRBD1 (5 bases). V lost 3 bases, J lost 7 bases, and 21 bases lay in between. CDR1 DFQATT and CDR2 SNEGSKA come from the germline V gene (reference sequence). The CDR3 sequence is 16 residues long. This CDR3 is CSASVFEAGLFEKLFF. The CDR3 bases are TGCAGTGCTAGTGTGTTTGAGGCAGGGCTATTTGAAAAACTGTTTTTT.

The chain links TRBV3-1 (or the pseudogene TRBV3-2) to TRBJ1-2; D not certain. CDR1 is LGHDT and CDR2 is YNNKEL in the germline V gene (reference sequence). The V end lost 3 bases, the J end lost 8 bases, and 19 bases lay between the germline ends. This CDR3 is 15 amino acids long. The CDR3 protein is CASSQADRSGFGYTF. For the CDR3, the DNA is TGTGCCAGCAGCCAGGCGGACCGAAGCGGGTTCGGCTACACCTTC.

This rearrangement joins TRBV30 to TRBJ1-5; 7 bases fit TRBD1. The CDR3 covers 17 residues. The junction had 15 bases not matched to a gene; V was cut back by 0 bases and J by 7 bases. Germline V lookup: CDR1 GTSNPN, CDR2 SVGIG (reference sequence). The CDR3 protein is CAWSVDRYSGGGQPQHF. CDR3 nucleotides: TGTGCCTGGAGTGTTGACAGGTATTCAGGGGGAGGACAGCCCCAGCATTTT.

The V and J genes are TRBV24-1 and TRBJ2-1, with TRBD2 matching 8 bases. Germline V gene lookup returns CDR1 KGHDR and CDR2 SFDVKD. With V trimmed by 3 bases and J by 0 bases, 3 bases remained unmatched. The CDR3 runs 16 residues. The CDR3, as DNA: TGTGCCACCAGTGATCCGGGGGGGACCTCCTACAATGAGCAGTTCTTC. Translating it yields CATSDPGGTSYNEQFF.

This clone was observed once. This chain links TRBV10-3 with TRBJ2-1; 9 nucleotides align to TRBD2. Germline CDR1 and CDR2: ENHRY and SYGVKD. The CDR3 is 14 residues long. J was trimmed by 6 bases and V by 11 bases; bases with no gene match: 11. The CDR3 region is CAVPGLANFNEQFF. The CDR3 region has the DNA TGTGCCGTGCCGGGACTAGCAAATTTCAATGAGCAGTTCTTC.

The rearrangement links TRBV7-2 to TRBJ2-5; D might be TRBD2 (5 bases). CDR1 and CDR2 (germline): SGHTA, FQGNSA. There are 16 residues in the CDR3. Deletions cut 2 bases from V and 5 bases from J, with 18 bases between. CDR3 DNA: TGTGCCAGCAGCTTAACGAGCGGTCAGCCCAGGGAGACCCAGTACTTC. This sequence encodes CASSLTSGQPRETQYF. The entire variable domain, with the rest obtained from reference TRBV7-2 and TRBJ2-5, is as follows: GAGVSQSPSNKVTEKGKDVELRCDPISGHTALYWYRQSLGQGLEFLIYFQGNSAPDKSGLPSDRFSAERTGGSVSTLTIQRTQQEDSAVYLCASSLTSGQPRETQYFGPGTRLLVL.

This rearrangement joins TRBV7-9 to TRBJ2-7, with 10 bases that match TRBD1. V lost 8 bases and J lost 2; bases outside the gene matches: 3. CDR3 length equals 13 residues. Germline V CDR1 and CDR2: SEHNR, FQNEAQ (reference sequence). CDR3 protein: CASDRGPTYEQYF. DNA for the CDR3: TGTGCCAGCGACAGGGGGCCTACCTACGAGCAGTACTTC.

The genes are TRBV5-1 and TRBJ1-4, with 10 bases matching TRBD1. Germline assignment: CDR1 SGHRS and CDR2 YFSETQ. The CDR3 consists of 16 residues. V gave up 5 bases and J gave up 4 bases; unmatched junction bases: 8. CDR3 DNA: TGCGCCAGCAGGTCGACAGGGGGCGCGGGTAATGAAAAACTGTTTTTT. As protein: CASRSTGGAGNEKLFF.

The chain links TRBV7-9 to TRBJ1-2; TRBD1 aligns across 10 bases. The CDR3 length is 14 residues. The germline gives CDR1 SEHNR, CDR2 FQNEAQ (reference sequence). Trimming at V came to 8 bases and at J to 2 bases, leaving 5 bases not matched to a gene. CDR3 DNA: TGTGCCAGCCTCGGGACAGGGGTAAACTATGGCTACACCTTC. Protein product: CASLGTGVNYGYTF.

This sequence joins TRBV19 and TRBJ1-1, with D maybe TRBD1 (6 bases). CDR1 and CDR2 from the germline V gene are LNHDA and SQIVND (reference sequence). CDR3 length: 14 residues. Trimming took off 5 bases at V and 3 bases at J, with 13 bases between the two ends. This CDR3 reads CASSYGQWDTEAFF. The CDR3 bases are TGTGCCAGTAGTTACGGACAGTGGGACACTGAAGCTTTCTTT.

This clone has a single count. The chain has TRBV7-8 and TRBJ1-6; D is perhaps TRBD1 (5 bases). Germline CDR1 reads SGHVS; CDR2 reads FQNEAQ. The CDR3 is made up of 17 amino acids. The V and J ends lost 5 bases and 0 bases respectively, with 14 bases between them. The CDR3 DNA follows: TGTGCCAGCAGCCCCCAGGGTGTACCCTCCTATAATTCACCCCTCCACTTT. Translated, it gives CASSPQGVPSYNSPLHF.

The rearrangement joins TRBV10-2 to TRBJ1-6; D might be TRBD1 (5 bases). CDR1 is WSHSY, CDR2 SAAADI, per germline. V dropped 5 bases and J dropped 4 bases, with 21 bases sitting between them. The length of the CDR3 is 18 residues. CDR3 residues: CASSPATGPGDYNSPLHF. Written as DNA, the CDR3 is TGCGCCAGCAGTCCCGCTACCGGACCGGGGGATTATAATTCACCCCTCCACTTT.

This rearrangement joins TRBV7-9 to TRBJ1-4; TRBD1 matches at 8 bases. J gave up 6 bases and V 5 bases, and 8 bases lay outside the gene matches. CDR3 size: 15 residues. CDR1 and CDR2 from the germline V gene are SEHNR and FQNEAQ (reference sequence). The CDR3 DNA reads as TGTGCCAGCAGCACTCGGACAGGGAGGTATGAAAAACTGTTTTTT. It encodes CASSTRTGRYEKLFF.

The chain joins TRBV7-2 to TRBJ1-2; 9 nucleotides line up with TRBD1. This CDR3 is 15 amino acids long. Germline CDR1 and CDR2: SGHTA and FQGNSA. Unmatched junction bases numbered 2, after V lost 0 bases and J lost 3 bases. The CDR3 DNA reads as TGTGCCAGCAGCTTAGCGACAGGGGGTTACTATGGCTACACCTTC. Translated, it gives CASSLATGGYYGYTF. The variable domain in full, completed from reference TRBV7-2 and TRBJ1-2, reads GAGVSQSPSNKVTEKGKDVELRCDPISGHTALYWYRQSLGQGLEFLIYFQGNSAPDKSGLPSDRFSAERTGGSVSTLTIQRTQQEDSAVYLCASSLATGGYYGYTFGSGTRLTVV.

In its sample, this clone was seen a few times. The gene calls are TRBV2 and TRBJ1-6, with D maybe TRBD1 (6 bases). CDR1 and CDR2 (germline): SNHLY, FYNNEI. The CDR3 consists of 17 residues. Between the trimmed V and J ends, which lost 6 bases and 9 bases, there was a span of 24 bases. The CDR3 is CASSGGKGGGDVSPLHF. The CDR3 region has the DNA TGTGCCAGCAGCGGGGGAAAGGGAGGGGGTGATGTTTCACCCCTCCACTTT.

V and J are TRBV18 and TRBJ1-6, with 9 positions matching TRBD1. V gave up 0 bases and J gave up 7 bases; unmatched junction bases: 1. Germline lookup yields CDR1 KGHSH and CDR2 LQKENI. The CDR3 runs to 15 residues. The CDR3 region is CASSPPTGGNSPLHF. The CDR3, as DNA: TGTGCCAGCTCACCACCGACAGGGGGGAATTCACCCCTCCACTTT.

The V call is TRBV5-1, the J call TRBJ2-3, with 13 bases that match TRBD2. The J segment lost 9 bases and the V segment lost 3 bases, leaving 4 bases of the junction unmatched. This CDR3 region has 14 residues. Germline CDR1 reads SGHRS; CDR2 reads YFSETQ. The CDR3 bases are TGCGCCAGCAGCTCCGGGACTAGCGGGGCCACGCAGTATTTT. Protein product: CASSSGTSGATQYF.

The CDR3 loop is CATETGGTDTQYF. The CDR3 DNA sequence: TGTGCCACCGAGACAGGGGGCACAGATACGCAGTATTTT. J is TRBJ2-3 and V is TRBV19, with TRBD1 matching over 8 bases. CDR1 and CDR2 from the germline V gene are LNHDA and SQIVND (reference sequence). J lost 1 base, V lost 10 bases, and 4 bases had no gene match. CDR3 length: 13 residues.

This chain uses TRBV2 with TRBJ2-3; a possible D gene is TRBD2 (6 bases). The V gene's germline CDR1 is SNHLY and CDR2 FYNNEI. The CDR3 spans 15 residues. The V gene lost 6 bases and the J gene lost 2 bases, with 15 bases spanning the gap. CDR3 residues: CASRGDGGATDTQYF. DNA of the CDR3: TGTGCCAGCAGGGGGGACGGCGGGGCCACAGATACGCAGTATTTT.

CDR3 region: CASGLVPDGGYTGELFF. The CDR3 DNA follows: TGTGCTAGTGGTTTGGTACCGGACGGGGGATACACCGGGGAGCTGTTTTTT. This chain links TRBV12-5 with TRBJ2-2; a possible D gene is TRBD2 (6 bases). This CDR3 spans 17 amino acids. CDR1 LGHNT and CDR2 FRNRAP come from the germline V gene. Trimming took 0 bases from V and 3 from J, leaving 14 bases between them.

The chain uses TRBV30 and TRBJ1-6, with a weak D call TRBD1 (5 bases). Germline V CDR1 and CDR2: GTSNPN, SVGIG (reference sequence). This CDR3 region has 15 residues. With 2 bases removed from V and 8 bases from J, the gap between germline ends came to 16 bases. In DNA, the CDR3 is TGTGCCTGGAGTTCCAGGGCGTTGCAGTATTCACCCCTCCACTTT. Protein product: CAWSSRALQYSPLHF.

The V and J genes are TRBV6-5 and TRBJ1-2, with 7 bases fitting TRBD1. Germline V gives CDR1 MNHEY, CDR2 SVGAGI. V dropped 5 bases and J dropped 4; count of bases not matched to a gene: 7. There are 14 residues in the CDR3. The CDR3 bases are TGTGCCAGCAGTCCGGGACAGCCTTTCTATGGCTACACCTTC. It translates to CASSPGQPFYGYTF.